This T cell receptor (beta chain) emerged from a study of tumor-infiltrating lymphocytes in glioblastoma multiforme. Three nested ARM-PCR rounds with V-beta and C-beta primers built TCRB libraries. Each CDR3 protein gets one entry after TCRdb re-called the multiplex PCR reads with MiXCR. Counted here are 8,000 to 10,000 distinct CDR3 sequences, 67% occurring once; the ten biggest clones make up roughly half. The CDR3 totals 14 residues. Trimming took 3 bases from V and 4 from J, leaving 11 bases between them. CDR1 and CDR2 (germline): MDHEN, SYDVKM. The receptor comes from a male donor with glioblastoma. The specimen was brain tumor tissue. The chain employs TRBV28 and TRBJ2-3, with D maybe TRBD2 (5 bases). The DNA of the CDR3 is TGTGCCAGCAGTTTCTCGGGAAAGGCAGATACGCAGTATTTT. Amino acids: CASSFSGKADTQYF.